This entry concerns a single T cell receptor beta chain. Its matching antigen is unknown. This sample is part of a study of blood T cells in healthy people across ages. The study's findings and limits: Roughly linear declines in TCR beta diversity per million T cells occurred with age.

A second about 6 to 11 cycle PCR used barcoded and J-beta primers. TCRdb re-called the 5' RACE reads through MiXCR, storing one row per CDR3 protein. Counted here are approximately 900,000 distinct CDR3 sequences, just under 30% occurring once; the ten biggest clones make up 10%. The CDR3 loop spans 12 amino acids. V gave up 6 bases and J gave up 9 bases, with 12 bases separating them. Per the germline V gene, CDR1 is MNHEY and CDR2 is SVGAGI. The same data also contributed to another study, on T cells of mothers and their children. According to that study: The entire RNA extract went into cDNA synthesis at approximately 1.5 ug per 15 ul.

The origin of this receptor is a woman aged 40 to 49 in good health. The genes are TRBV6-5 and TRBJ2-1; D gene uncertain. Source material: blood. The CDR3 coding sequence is TGTGCCAGCAGCCACCCCCGTAGTGAGCAGTTCTTC. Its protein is CASSHPRSEQFF.